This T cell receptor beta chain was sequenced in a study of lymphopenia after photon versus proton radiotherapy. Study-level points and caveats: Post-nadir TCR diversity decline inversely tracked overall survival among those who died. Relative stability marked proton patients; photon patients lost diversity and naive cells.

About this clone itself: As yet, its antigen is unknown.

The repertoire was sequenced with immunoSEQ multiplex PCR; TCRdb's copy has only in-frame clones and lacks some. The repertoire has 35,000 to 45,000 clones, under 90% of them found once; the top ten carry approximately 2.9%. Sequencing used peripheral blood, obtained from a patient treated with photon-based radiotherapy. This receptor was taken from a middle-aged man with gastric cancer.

CDR3 bases: TGCGCCAGCAGTGTTTCCGCGGGACCTATGAACACCGGGGAGCTGTTTTTT. Protein: CASSVSAGPMNTGELFF. This chain links TRBV4-1 with TRBJ2-2, with a possible D match to TRBD2 (6 bases). Germline V gene sequence: CDR1 MGHRA, CDR2 YSYEKL. The V end was cut by 6 bases, the J end by 1 base, with 18 bases between. This CDR3 is built from 17 residues.